This T cell receptor beta chain was identified in a study of blood T cell repertoires in COVID-19. The germline gives CDR1 SGHAT, CDR2 FQNNGV. V was pared by 6 bases and J by 1 base, with 11 bases between. This CDR3 contains 14 residues. Sequenced by immunoSEQ multiplex PCR; TCRdb stores in-frame clones only, minus some. The sample has roughly 120,000 clones, over 80% seen once. The receptor's source is a woman in her 70s with acute or convalescent COVID-19. This chain links TRBV11-2 with TRBJ2-3; no clear D gene. The sequenced material came from peripheral blood. The DNA for the CDR3 is TGTGCCAGCAGGCGACTGTCGGGCACAGATACGCAGTATTTT. Translation gives CASRRLSGTDTQYF.